The 23 T cell receptor beta chains below were found in one sample sequenced in a study of blood T cell repertoires in COVID-19. Assay: immunoSEQ multiplex PCR; the TCRdb copy retains only in-frame clones and omits some. The data show about 67,000 clones, roughly 85% seen once. The sample was peripheral blood. The source of these receptors is a woman older than 75 with acute or convalescent COVID-19.

This clone showed up just a few times. This chain links TRBV5-6 with TRBJ1-2, with 7 bases lining up with TRBD1. The CDR3 is 16 residues long. V shed 0 bases, J shed 5 bases, and the junction held 10 bases outside the gene matches. Germline CDR1 reads SGHDT; CDR2 reads YYEEEE. The CDR3 DNA follows: TGTGCCAGCAGCTTGGTAGGGGGCGCTTCCCTTTATGGCTACACCTTC. Translating gives CASSLVGGASLYGYTF.

The chain employs TRBV30 and TRBJ2-6; 9 bases are shared with TRBD1. V trimming: 4 bases; J trimming: 4 bases; junction bases outside the gene matches: 14. Germline CDR1 GTSNPN, CDR2 SVGIG (reference sequence). This CDR3 contains 18 residues. The CDR3 region is CAWTGSGTGTKGANVLTF. CDR3 nucleotides: TGTGCCTGGACGGGTTCCGGGACAGGGACTAAGGGGGCCAACGTCCTGACTTTC.

The J gene is TRBJ2-3, the V gene TRBV9, with 7 bases lining up with TRBD2. The junction had 9 bases not matched to a gene; V was cut back by 1 base and J by 1 base. The CDR3 consists of 17 residues. In germline, CDR1 is SGDLS, CDR2 YYNGEE. This chain's CDR3 is CASSVRGGSQRTDTQYF. In DNA, the CDR3 is TGTGCCAGCAGCGTAAGAGGCGGGAGTCAGCGCACAGATACGCAGTATTTT.

This clone has only one observation. V gene TRBV18 combines with J gene TRBJ1-1; no clear D. The CDR3 contains 13 residues. Trimming cost V 4 bases and J 3 bases, with 9 bases left between them. The germline V gene encodes CDR1 KGHSH and CDR2 LQKENI. The CDR3 DNA follows: TGTGCCAGCTCACTTATCCGGGACACTGAAGCTTTCTTT. Translated: CASSLIRDTEAFF.

Only a few counts were recorded for this clone. The chain carries TRBV30 and TRBJ1-1; unclear D gene. The V end was cut by 2 bases, the J end by 6 bases, with 7 bases between. The CDR3 consists of 11 residues. The germline CDR1 and CDR2 sequences are GTSNPN and SVGIG (reference sequence). In DNA form, the CDR3 reads TGTGCCTGGAGTCGCGGGGCTGAAGCTTTCTTT. Encoded protein: CAWSRGAEAFF.

Here the CDR3 DNA reads TGTGCCAGCAGTTACTCTCTTCAGGCCGACACTGAAGCTTTCTTT. This translates into CASSYSLQADTEAFF. The V gene is TRBV6-6, the J gene TRBJ1-1; D is unresolved. This CDR3 is built from 15 residues. From germline, CDR1 is MNHNY and CDR2 SVGAGI (reference sequence). V was cut by 0 bases and J by 3 bases, with 11 bases left in between.

The chain links TRBV7-2 to TRBJ2-3; 10 nucleotides match TRBD2. Germline values: CDR1 SGHTA, CDR2 FQGNSA. The CDR3 covers 15 residues. Trimming at V came to 5 bases and at J to 4 bases, leaving 6 bases not matched to a gene. The chain's CDR3 is CASSILAGIADTQYF. The CDR3 DNA reads TGTGCCAGCAGCATACTAGCGGGAATAGCAGATACGCAGTATTTT.

This clone came up once. The chain carries TRBV30 and TRBJ2-3, with TRBD2 as a possible D gene (6 bases). The CDR3 has 15 residues. Germline V gene lookup returns CDR1 GTSNPN and CDR2 SVGIG (reference sequence). V dropped 3 bases and J dropped 5 bases, with 18 bases sitting between them. The CDR3 sequence is CAWSPRGGPLDTQYF. CDR3 DNA: TGTGCCTGGAGCCCGCGGGGCGGACCGTTAGATACGCAGTATTTT.

This clone ranks as medium-sized. The chain couples TRBV5-6 to TRBJ2-7, with D possibly being TRBD2 (7 bases). This CDR3 spans 15 amino acids. Trimming took 2 bases from V and 4 from J, leaving 16 bases between them. Germline V gives CDR1 SGHDT, CDR2 YYEEEE. As DNA, the CDR3 is TGTGCCAGCAGCTTAGGGGGGGACCCGGGGTACGAGCAGTACTTC. It yields the protein CASSLGGDPGYEQYF.

The chain links TRBV19 to TRBJ2-6; TRBD1 might be the D (6 bases). This CDR3 has 17 amino acids. Trimming removed 3 bases from V and 1 base from J, with 13 bases in between. Looked up from germline, CDR1 is LNHDA and CDR2 is SQIVND (reference sequence). As DNA, the CDR3 is TGTGCCAGTAGTATGGGAGCGAGGGGGTCTGGGGCCAACGTCCTGACTTTC. Translated: CASSMGARGSGANVLTF.

V and J are TRBV2 and TRBJ1-1, with 8 bases matching TRBD1. Germline lookup yields CDR1 SNHLY and CDR2 FYNNEI. This CDR3 comprises 14 residues. V lost 2 bases, J lost 9 bases, and 8 bases stayed unmatched. The CDR3 here is CASSETGQGAKAFF. Here the CDR3 DNA reads TGTGCCAGCAGTGAAACAGGACAGGGAGCGAAAGCTTTCTTT.

This clone has just a few counts. The rearrangement links TRBV7-9 to TRBJ2-3; 7 bases line up with TRBD1. The CDR3 is 19 residues long. CDR1 is SEHNR and CDR2 is FQNEAQ in the germline V gene (reference sequence). V was pared by 1 base and J by 4 bases, with 17 bases of the junction left unmatched. This chain's CDR3 is CASSLVRMTGRSPADTQYF. DNA of the CDR3: TGTGCCAGCAGCTTAGTTCGAATGACAGGGCGTTCCCCGGCAGATACGCAGTATTTT.

The chain combines TRBV28 with TRBJ1-5; D remains ambiguous. The CDR3 has 15 amino acids. CDR1 MDHEN and CDR2 SYDVKM come from the germline V gene. V dropped 4 bases and J dropped 2 bases, with 12 bases sitting between them. CDR3 nucleotides: TGTGCCAGCAGTTACTTTACCCAGGGCAATCAGCCCCAGCATTTT. It specifies CASSYFTQGNQPQHF.

The rearrangement joins TRBV2 to TRBJ1-1; D remains ambiguous. From germline, CDR1 is SNHLY and CDR2 FYNNEI. Deletions cut 7 bases from V and 0 bases from J, with 15 bases between. CDR3 size: 15 residues. The CDR3 is CASTPRPIVNTEAFF. The CDR3, as DNA: TGTGCCAGCACCCCCCGCCCGATAGTGAACACTGAAGCTTTCTTT.

The gene calls are TRBV5-1 and TRBJ1-2; no firm D call. The CDR3 extends over 12 amino acids. Germline V lookup: CDR1 SGHRS, CDR2 YFSETQ. V lost 4 bases and J lost 6, with 10 bases in between. The CDR3 nucleotides are TGCGCCAGCAGCCCACTAACCGATGGCTACACCTTC. Amino acids: CASSPLTDGYTF.

V and J are TRBV28 and TRBJ1-1; D possibly corresponds to TRBD1 (5 bases). V was pared by 6 bases and J by 2 bases, with 19 bases between. The CDR3 is 16 residues long. CDR1 is MDHEN, CDR2 SYDVKM, per germline. This CDR3 reads CASSTDRGLANTEAFF. CDR3 in DNA: TGTGCCAGCAGCACCGATCGGGGACTAGCAAACACTGAAGCTTTCTTT.

V is TRBV5-8 and J is TRBJ1-4; D is unresolved. The CDR3 consists of 14 residues. V shed 0 bases and J shed 1 base, with 4 bases lying between them. CDR1 SGHTS and CDR2 YDEGEE come from the germline V gene. CDR3 amino acids: CASSLGLTNEKLFF. CDR3 bases: TGTGCCAGCAGCTTGGGACTAACTAATGAAAAACTGTTTTTT.

V is TRBV3-1 (or the pseudogene TRBV3-2) and J is TRBJ2-3; 12 positions match TRBD2. CDR1 is LGHDT, CDR2 YNNKEL, per germline (reference sequence). This CDR3 is 16 amino acids long. The junction had 7 bases not matched to a gene; V was cut back by 3 bases and J by 6 bases. This CDR3 is CASSQLLAGGRDTQYF. CDR3 in DNA: TGTGCCAGCAGCCAGCTACTAGCGGGGGGACGGGATACGCAGTATTTT.

This sequence joins TRBV3-1 (or the pseudogene TRBV3-2) and TRBJ2-7; tentatively, D is TRBD2 (5 bases). V gave up 2 bases and J gave up 3 bases, with 20 bases separating them. The CDR3 is 17 residues long. From germline, CDR1 is LGHDT and CDR2 YNNKEL (reference sequence). The CDR3 nucleotides read TGTGCCAGCAGCCAACCCCCCGGTAGGCGAGGGTTCTACGAGCAGTACTTC. It translates to CASSQPPGRRGFYEQYF.

The genes are TRBV5-1 and TRBJ2-7, with TRBD2 matching 8 bases. Germline V gene data show CDR1 as SGHRS and CDR2 as YFSETQ. The CDR3 runs 15 residues. The V gene end was trimmed by 4 bases and the J gene end by 3 bases; junction bases not matched to a gene: 9. The CDR3 sequence: CASSPGPAGVYEQYF. CDR3 nucleotide sequence: TGCGCCAGCAGCCCCGGCCCAGCGGGGGTCTACGAGCAGTACTTC.

V usage is TRBV28 and J usage is TRBJ1-2, with 8 bases aligning to TRBD1. Unmatched junction bases numbered 7, after V lost 8 bases and J lost 8 bases. Germline V gene lookup returns CDR1 MDHEN and CDR2 SYDVKM. This CDR3 contains 12 residues. The CDR3 region is CASEGTGYGYTF. The CDR3, as DNA: TGTGCCAGCGAAGGGACAGGTTACGGCTACACCTTC.

The J gene is TRBJ1-4, the V gene TRBV7-9; D might be TRBD1 (6 bases). Germline V gives CDR1 SEHNR, CDR2 FQNEAQ (reference sequence). Trimming stripped 5 bases from V and 3 bases from J, with 10 bases between. CDR3 length: 14 residues. CDR3 sequence: CASSHGQPNEKLFF. CDR3 nucleotide sequence: TGTGCCAGCAGCCACGGACAGCCTAATGAAAAACTGTTTTTT.

The gene calls are TRBV7-2 and TRBJ2-1; TRBD1 is a possible D gene (6 bases). Trimming removed 5 bases at V and 10 bases at J, with 12 bases between. Germline V gives CDR1 SGHTA, CDR2 FQGNSA. The CDR3 has 12 residues. As DNA, the CDR3 is TGTGCCAGCAGCCCCCGGACAGCAGAGCAGTTCTTC. It is translated as CASSPRTAEQFF.